Listed below are T cell receptor beta chains from one sample, sequenced in a study of cytotoxic CD8 clonotypes in ibrutinib-treated CLL. Libraries were prepared by immunoSEQ multiplex PCR; TCRdb keeps only in-frame clonotypes and omits some of them. Counted here are 140,000 to 150,000 clones, more than 75% occurring once; the ten biggest clones make up around 5%. This specimen consisted of PBMCs, obtained after 24 months of ibrutinib treatment. These receptors were collected from a human donor with chronic lymphocytic leukemia. The conserved cysteine and the conserved F or W are not part of the CDR3 here. Each record gives: J gene, V gene, CDR3 length, clone size, CDR3 protein. A clone size is listed for some rows: how often the clone was seen (once, few, many), or a class if it is expanded.

>TRBJ2-3|TRBV5-4|11|.
ASRVSRTDTQY
>TRBJ1-6|TRBV6-1|11|.
ASSGDYNSPLH
>TRBJ1-5|TRBV18|11|.
ASSPGTTQPQH
>TRBJ2-3|TRBV18|14|.
ASSPPGQYRTDTQY
>TRBJ1-2|TRBV28|12|.
ASSTEQTNYGYT
>TRBJ2-6|TRBV19|11|.
ASIRQGGDVLT
>TRBJ1-1|TRBV29-1|11|.
SVGLRMNTEAF
>TRBJ2-1|TRBV29-1|9|once
SATTRNEQF
>TRBJ2-2|TRBV6-1|11|.
ASSGGITGELF
>TRBJ2-7|TRBV30|13|once
AWSVGSRLSYEQY
>TRBJ2-7|TRBV5-1|12|.
ASSPPAGRVEQY
>TRBJ2-5|TRBV7-2|12|many
ASSLSRPAGAQY
>TRBJ2-5|TRBV5-5|11|once
ASSTRGKETQY
>TRBJ1-2|TRBV28|13|.
ASSLGTVINYGYT
>TRBJ1-4|TRBV29-1|11|.
SVGGQANEKLF
>TRBJ1-2|TRBV7-8|11|many
ASSRTPSYGYT
>TRBJ1-6|TRBV10-3|12|.
AISPDRELQPLH
>TRBJ2-5|TRBV4-3|14|.
ASSQDGAWYGETQY
>TRBJ1-1|TRBV5-1|13|.
ASSAGGWMNTEAF
>TRBJ2-7|TRBV7-9|10|.
ASSSRGGKQY
>TRBJ2-7|TRBV28|16|.
ASRHYEGRGTTTREQY
>TRBJ2-1|TRBV7-9|13|.
ASSLEGGRDNEQF
>TRBJ1-1|TRBV27|16|.
ASSLYGTQLGENTEAF
>TRBJ2-7|TRBV5-5|10|.
ASSRTGGEQY
>TRBJ1-3|TRBV9|15|.
ASSVGVGGSSGNTIY
>TRBJ2-7|TRBV5-1|14|few
ASSWGLAGFLYEQY
>TRBJ2-1|TRBV9|14|few
ASSVAGGASYNEQF
>TRBJ2-7|TRBV5-6|11|.
ASSLWGAHEQY
>TRBJ1-2|TRBV9|13|.
ASSVWGATNYGYT
>TRBJ2-1|TRBV7-9|11|few
AQDQVGDNEQF
>TRBJ2-2|TRBV7-3|11|.
ASSPRGNSELF
>TRBJ1-1|TRBV6-5|13|.
ASSYVGQMNTEAF
>TRBJ2-3|TRBV11-2|14|.
ASSPLGGPSTDTQY
>TRBJ1-5|TRBV5-8|15|.
ASSLDVLGQGNQPQH
>TRBJ2-1|TRBV5-4|14|.
ASSWGLAGAYNEQF
>TRBJ1-6|TRBV30|11|few
AWSIGANSPLH
>TRBJ2-1|TRBV28|14|.
ASRRQDNPSYNEQF
>TRBJ2-5|TRBV19|11|many
ASRTGGKETQY
>TRBJ2-3|TRBV7-9|12|.
ASSRSGGADTQY
>TRBJ1-1|TRBV6-5|13|.
ASSWGQGQNTEAF
>TRBJ2-1|TRBV7-3|14|.
ASSPLGTSRNNEQF
>TRBJ2-3|TRBV6-5|13|.
ASHPLAGYTDTQY
>TRBJ2-7|TRBV6-6|10|many
ASSPGAYEQY